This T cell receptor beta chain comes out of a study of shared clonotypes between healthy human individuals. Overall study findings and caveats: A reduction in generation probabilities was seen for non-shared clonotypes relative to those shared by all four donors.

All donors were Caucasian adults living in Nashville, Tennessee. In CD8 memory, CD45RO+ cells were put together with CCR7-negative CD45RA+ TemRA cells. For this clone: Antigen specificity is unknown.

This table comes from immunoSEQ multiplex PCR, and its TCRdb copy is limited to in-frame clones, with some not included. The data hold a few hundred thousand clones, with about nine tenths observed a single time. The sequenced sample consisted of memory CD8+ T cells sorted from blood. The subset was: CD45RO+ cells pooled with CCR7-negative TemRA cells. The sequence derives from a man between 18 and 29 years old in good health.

The CDR3 is CAISESFSLGQHF. The CDR3 DNA sequence: TGTGCCATCAGTGAGTCGTTCTCACTCGGCCAGCATTTT. V is TRBV10-3 and J is TRBJ1-5; no firm D call. The length of the CDR3 is 13 residues. CDR1 ENHRY and CDR2 SYGVKD come from the germline V gene. Between the trimmed V and J ends, which lost 0 bases and 12 bases, there was a span of 12 bases.